This TCR beta chain derives from a study of T cell clusters in autoimmune cytopenias. Across the whole study: Per sample, median TRB depth was around 51,000 reads, yielding a median about 2,400 distinct clonotypes.

TRB amplification used approximately 270 ng of peripheral blood genomic DNA. As to this clonotype: The antigen is unknown.

Multiplex touch-down PCR amplified TRB using TRB-A and TRB-B pools in one tube. TCRdb reprocessed the multiplex PCR reads and reports one entry per CDR3 protein, with no DNA. The specimen's table records under 3,500 distinct CDR3 sequences. Findings and limits, study-wide: Primary autoimmune cytopenia patients seemingly lacked the physiological T cell clusters found in healthy donors. Compared with active autoimmune hepatitis patients, healthy donors showed approximately 2.7-fold more exclusive TRB clusters. No experiment has yet validated the function of the T cell clusters defined in silico.

This receptor was taken from a human donor with an autoimmune cytopenia or autoimmune hepatitis (not recorded which). The sequencing sample was made of peripheral blood.

The CDR3 region is CASSSGQGAKGNTIYF. The rearrangement joins TRBV6-5 to TRBJ1-3; the TCRdb D gene call, TRBD1, has no DNA to confirm it. The germline V gene encodes CDR1 MNHEY and CDR2 SVGAGI. This CDR3 is 16 amino acids long.